The 2 T cell receptor beta chains below were found in one sample sequenced in a study of blood T cell repertoires in COVID-19. Produced via immunoSEQ multiplex PCR; TCRdb's table is partial and in-frame only. This table holds 350,000 to 500,000 clones, 70% to 90% found once. The sample was PBMCs or T cells enriched from blood (not recorded which). These receptors originate from a woman aged 18-29 years who had been exposed to COVID-19.

The chain is built from TRBV6-5 and TRBJ1-5, with unresolved D. The V end was cut by 4 bases, the J end by 3 bases, with 4 bases between. Germline loops: CDR1 MNHEY, CDR2 SVGAGI. CDR3 length: 12 amino acids. CDR3 loop: CASSFYNQPQHF. DNA for the CDR3: TGTGCCAGCAGTTTCTACAATCAGCCCCAGCATTTT.

The V call is TRBV13, the J call TRBJ1-4; 8 positions match TRBD1. CDR3 length: 15 residues. V lost 4 bases to trimming and J lost 1 base; unmatched junction nucleotides: 2. CDR1 PRHDT and CDR2 FYEKMQ come from the germline V gene (reference sequence). The CDR3 sequence is CASSSGQGTNEKLFF. CDR3 sequence (DNA): TGTGCCAGCAGCTCCGGACAGGGAACTAATGAAAAACTGTTTTTT. Based on the CDR3 plus reference TRBV13 and TRBJ1-4, the full variable domain is AAGVIQSPRHLIKEKRETATLKCYPIPRHDTVYWYQQGPGQDPQFLISFYEKMQSDKGSIPDRFSAQQFSDYHSELNMSSLELGDSALYFCASSSGQGTNEKLFFGSGTQLSVL.